This passage covers 8 T cell receptor beta chains from one sample sequenced in a study of T and B cells in COVID-19 patients. Blood genomic DNA input for TRB amplification was about 220-500 ng. Multiplex PCR with BIOMED2 TRB-A/B primer pools amplified TRB rearrangements. TCRdb processed the multiplex PCR reads anew with MiXCR; each CDR3 protein has one entry. The sample yields approximately 6,700 distinct CDR3 sequences, about 23% seen once. The sequencing input was blood. These receptors all stem from a human donor who had recovered from COVID-19.

The chain combines TRBV6-5 with TRBJ2-2, with 7 bases lining up with TRBD1. The CDR3 spans 15 residues. Unmatched junction bases numbered 5, after V lost 5 bases and J lost 2 bases. Per germline, CDR1 MNHEY and CDR2 SVGAGI. CDR3 amino acids: CASSRRDRNTGELFF. CDR3 DNA: TGTGCCAGCAGTCGCCGGGACAGAAACACCGGGGAGCTGTTTTTT.

This clonotype was counted a few times. The chain uses TRBV6-1 and TRBJ1-5, with 10 bases that match TRBD1. This CDR3 contains 14 residues. Germline CDR1 MNHNS, CDR2 SASEGT. The junction had 5 bases not matched to a gene; V was cut back by 8 bases and J by 4 bases. The CDR3 sequence is CASLPGQGNQPQHF. CDR3 in DNA: TGTGCCAGCCTACCGGGACAGGGGAATCAGCCCCAGCATTTT.

This clonotype is medium-sized by share. This chain uses TRBV18 with TRBJ2-3; D gene ambiguous. This CDR3 spans 15 amino acids. With 2 bases removed from V and 0 bases from J, the gap between germline ends came to 9 bases. The V gene's germline CDR1 is KGHSH and CDR2 LQKENI. CDR3 sequence reads: CASSPFPASTDTQYF. CDR3 sequence (DNA): TGTGCCAGCTCACCATTTCCAGCTAGCACAGATACGCAGTATTTT.

This chain joins TRBV2 and TRBJ2-7; possibly TRBD1 for D (6 bases). Germline V gene sequence: CDR1 SNHLY, CDR2 FYNNEI. This CDR3 has 12 residues. The germline V and J ends were trimmed by 7 bases and 4 bases, with 11 bases remaining between them. The chain's CDR3 is CASIQGSYEQYF. CDR3 DNA: TGTGCCAGCATACAGGGTTCGTACGAGCAGTACTTC.

With regard to this clonotype: One end of the junction fails to match germline, which may point to a read error. V and J are TRBV6-6 and TRBJ1-2; D perhaps matches TRBD1 (6 bases). Germline CDR1 reads MNHNY; CDR2 reads SVGAGI (reference sequence). The CDR3 loop spans 16 amino acids. Written as DNA, the CDR3 is TGTGCCAGCAGTTACTCGAACAGGGCGGCTAACTATGACTACACCTTC. Amino acid sequence: CASSYSNRAANYDYTF.

As to this clonotype: Because it lacks the conserved phenylalanine or tryptophan at the end, this CDR3 is likely a read error. No DNA is shown, since the ends of the CDR3 on it are uncertain; the CDR3 is the one TCRdb lists. This sequence joins TRBV19 and TRBJ2-5; TRBD1 is the table's D call, not checked against the DNA. Germline V gene lookup returns CDR1 LNHDA and CDR2 SQIVND (reference sequence). The CDR3 region is 13 residues in length, termini included. This CDR3 reads CATRGTAQETQDC.

This clonotype ranks as medium-sized (0.01 to 0.1%). The chain combines TRBV5-6 with TRBJ2-2; 7 nucleotides align to TRBD1. The germline CDR1 and CDR2 sequences are SGHDT and YYEEEE. The CDR3 spans 15 residues. J was trimmed by 3 bases and V by 2 bases; bases with no gene match: 4. CDR3 sequence reads: CASSFMGQHTGELFF. The CDR3 DNA is TGTGCCAGCAGCTTTATGGGACAGCACACCGGGGAGCTGTTTTTT.

The rearrangement joins TRBV20-1 to TRBJ1-2; the D gene is possibly TRBD1 (6 bases). Looked up from germline, CDR1 is DFQATT and CDR2 is SNEGSKA (reference sequence). This CDR3 spans 14 amino acids. Trimming pared 0 bases from V and 8 bases from J, leaving 16 bases between. The CDR3 spells CSARDLGGALGYTF. The CDR3 DNA is TGCAGTGCTAGAGATTTGGGGGGCGCTTTGGGCTACACCTTC.